The subject of this entry is one T cell receptor beta chain. Many counts were recorded for this clonotype. Its antigen is not yet known. The sample holds no much larger clone one base away, and base qualities are not on file. The time point label corresponds to: newly diagnosed GD, antithyroid drugs for less than 3 months. For both TCR sequencing and RNA sequencing, RNA was extracted from PBMCs using TRIzol. The diagnosis of Graves' disease followed American Thyroid Association guidelines. Recruitment of patients was carried out at an endocrinology department in Xi'an, China. Each patient gave about 10 milliliters of peripheral blood, collected in an EDTA anticoagulant tube. Ficoll Paque Plus density gradient separation was used to isolate PBMCs, and no further T cell sorting was done. An Agilent 2100 Bioanalyzer and agarose gel were used to assess RNA quality, and a NanoDrop 2000 was used to measure RNA concentration.

The library was made by multiplex PCR. Sequencing took place on an Illumina HiSeq 4000. iRepertoire HTBI primers and Arm-PCR amplification of CDR3 regions were used to construct TCR beta libraries. Before sequencing, the PCR products underwent gel purification. The authors' analysis ran thus. Gene usage analysis of CDR3 amino acid clonotypes relied on the roughly 60 TRBV and 12 to 15 TRBJ segments identified across samples. COPE and FqMerger were used to merge the filtered high-quality paired reads into contigs. BLAST was used to align contigs to IMGT TRBV, TRBD and TRBJ reference genes, and CDR3 was defined according to IMGT. Clonotypes above 0.1% frequency were classified as highly expanded clones. Shannon entropy was used to measure repertoire diversity, and the Gini coefficient was used to measure V-J evenness. A clonotype was considered public if more than one individual shared it. The raw public data were reprocessed by TCRdb itself: fastp quality trimming at Q25, MiXCR clonotype calling, in-frame beta chains only. Each record represents a unique CDR3 protein, reported with the most common genes and DNA among its rows. These V and J calls rely on TCRdb rather than the paper's analysis. The sample table lists over 350,000 distinct CDR3 sequences, 15% of them with a count of one. About 7.8% of the sample lies in the top ten.

This sample stems from a study of regulatory T cells in long-lasting Graves disease (dated by TCRdb to the early 2020s). Regarding the research as a whole: Patients with newly diagnosed Graves' disease had been on antithyroid drugs for under 3 months. The study was conducted in China and was registered as a clinical trial. Persistent Graves' disease patients were compared with newly diagnosed Graves' disease patients by peripheral blood TCR sequencing and RNA sequencing. A total of around 35 samples underwent TCR sequencing, from about 13 patients with persistent Graves' disease and 20 or so patients with newly diagnosed Graves' disease.

V is reduced by 6 bases and J by 5 bases, leaving a spacing of 13 bases between them. CDR1 and CDR2 were assigned from the germline V gene (reference sequence) as LGHDT and YNNKEL. Measured from the cysteine to the phenylalanine, the CDR3 is 13 residues long. Only the CDR3 part of the read is kept: 39 bases, read in frame from the first base. Study-wide findings and limitations: The small sample size was acknowledged by the authors as a limitation that may reduce accuracy. Persistent patients shared more public clonotypes among themselves (around 2,500) than newly diagnosed patients did (over 900). Peripheral blood alone was examined, since thyroid tissue, which constituted the primary lesion, could not be accessed. Compared with newly diagnosed patients, persistent Graves' disease patients had lower TCR Shannon entropy and fewer highly expanded clones, which suggests clonal expansion. Sequencing and analysis were restricted to the TCR beta chain. Persistent disease showed preferential use of TRBV28, TRBJ1-2 and TRBJ2-5, whereas newly diagnosed disease favored TRBV20-1 and TRBJ2-1.

These data also formed part of another study, on T cells in Graves' hyperthyroidism and ophthalmopathy. That second publication adds: Stable Graves' hyperthyroidism was defined as no progression to ophthalmopathy during 18 months of follow-up. Hyperthyroidism patients were newly diagnosed, with disease duration under 2 months, and aged 18 to 65 years. The study excluded patients with uncontrolled infections, other autoimmune diseases, pregnancy or lactation. Clinical symptoms, serum thyroxine and TRAb, thyroid ultrasound, and orbital computed tomography formed the basis for the diagnoses. For the first round of RT-PCR on the TCR CDR3, the HTBI primer set was used together with the Qiagen OneStep RT-PCR kit. Most expanded thyroid clonotypes (frequency above 0.001) were also found in blood, which suggests that blood repertoires may mirror thyroid immune responses. A 13 V-J signature model separated ophthalmopathy from stable hyperthyroidism, with around 88% sensitivity and 81.08% specificity in cross-validation and 80%/75% in testing. In validation, the model predicted progression to ophthalmopathy a median of 6.5 months before onset, with roughly 70% sensitivity and nearly 75% specificity. A discovery cohort of about 95 patients, about 44 with Graves' ophthalmopathy and 57 with stable Graves' hyperthyroidism, was used to find distinguishing TCR V-J signatures. Prospective prediction of ophthalmopathy was tested in an independent validation cohort consisting of 18 hyperthyroidism patients and around 17 patients who later progressed to ophthalmopathy. For training and testing, the 100 or so patients in the discovery cohort were randomly divided in a 7:3 ratio. The study also compared thyroid tissue and blood T-cell repertoires from 6 or 7 Graves' hyperthyroidism patients. Once sampling was done, hyperthyroidism patients were given methimazole at a starting dose of 30 mg daily, whereas ophthalmopathy patients were given high-dose intravenous methylprednisolone. The libraries were constructed in a second round of multiplex PCR and then size-selected and purified. Sequencing of the libraries was done on an Illumina HiSeq2000 using paired-end 100 bp reads. SOAPnuke was used to process the raw data, throwing out any read that contained adapters or uncalled bases, had a mean Phred below 15, or lacked an exact constant-primer or identifier match. COPE v1.2.5 was used to merge high-quality paired reads, and clonotypes were defined as unique nucleotide sequences. MiTCR v1.1 was used to align the clonotypes against IMGT TRBV, TRBD and TRBJ reference segments. The analysis was restricted to V-J combinations with a frequency above 0.0001, which together covered approximately 99% of the repertoires. A TCS score was defined as the ratio between F50 (clonal expansion) and ExV (chaos), using BLOSUM62-based TCRdist between CDR3 peptides within each V-J. Welch's t-statistics and random forest reduced 500 to 650 V-J features to about 12, which were used in a naive Bayes classifier (R e1071). Sample size was not statistically predetermined, and investigators were not blinded to group allocation. According to the paper, TCR Vbeta CDR3 sequencing was carried out on 135 peripheral blood samples, which came from approximately 41 ophthalmopathy, approximately 78 hyperthyroidism and roughly 17 progressor patients.

The receptor comes from a woman aged 40 to 50 with Graves disease. Donor details come from another sample of the same person, matched by shared clones. Sequenced material: peripheral blood mononuclear cells (PBMCs), taken at new diagnosis, from a patient treated with antithyroid drugs. Here the chain combines TRBV3-1 and TRBJ2-5; TRBD2 is a possible D gene, resting on 5 matching bases. The CDR3 region reads CASRTGNRETQYF. The bases are TGTGCCAGCAGAACGGGGAACCGGGAGACCCAGTACTTC.